A selection of T cell receptor beta chains follows, all from one sample in a study of cytomegalovirus exposure and HLA in healthy donors. TCRdb keeps only in-frame clones here, not all; method: immunoSEQ multiplex PCR. This table holds roughly 140,000 clones, roughly 92% found once. Sequencing used PBMCs. Every receptor here comes from a young man in good health and CMV-seronegative. Both conserved end residues are part of each CDR3. The D gene is left open where the match is weak. Clone size is stated in some rows and not others, as once, few, many or a class when expanded.

j_gene	v_gene	d_gene	abundance	CDR3aa	CDR3nt
TRBJ1-4	TRBV6-5	.	.	CASSQGGTNEKLFF	TGTGCCAGCAGCCAGGGTGGGACTAATGAAAAACTGTTTTTT
TRBJ2-5	TRBV6-6	.	.	CASTRAAEETQYF	TGTGCCAGCACCCGTGCGGCAGAAGAGACCCAGTACTTC
TRBJ1-4	TRBV16	.	.	CVSSQTPGSEKLFF	TGTGTCAGCAGCCAAACTCCGGGGTCTGAAAAACTGTTTTTT
TRBJ1-5	TRBV6-1	.	.	CASSARDYSNQPQHF	TGTGCCAGCAGTGCCCGGGATTATAGCAATCAGCCCCAGCATTTT
TRBJ2-2	TRBV10-2	TRBD2	.	CASKGLAGGAGELFF	TGCGCCAGCAAGGGACTAGCGGGAGGGGCCGGGGAGCTGTTTTTT
TRBJ2-3	TRBV27	TRBD2	.	CASNRAGGGTDTQYF	TGTGCCAGCAATAGAGCGGGGGGCGGCACAGATACGCAGTATTTT
TRBJ2-7	TRBV9	TRBD1	.	CASSEGGQGHSEQYF	TGTGCCAGCAGCGAGGGGGGACAGGGGCACTCCGAGCAGTACTTC
TRBJ1-2	TRBV7-2	.	few	CASSLRRGNYGYTF	TGTGCCAGCAGCTTACGCAGGGGTAACTATGGCTACACCTTC
TRBJ2-7	TRBV7-2	.	.	CASSTYRSYEQYF	TGTGCCAGCAGCACTTACAGGTCCTACGAGCAGTACTTC
TRBJ2-5	TRBV21-1	.	.	CASSKRGRGIQKETQYF	TGTGCCAGCAGCAAAAGGGGCAGGGGGATTCAGAAAGAGACCCAGTACTTC
TRBJ2-7	TRBV6-4	.	.	CASSDGGNEQYF	TGTGCCAGCAGTGACGGGGGGAACGAGCAGTACTTC
TRBJ1-4	TRBV6-1	.	.	CASSGIRTANEKLFF	TGTGCCAGCAGTGGAATTCGGACAGCAAATGAAAAACTGTTTTTT
TRBJ1-5	TRBV28	TRBD1	.	CASSFGTGGLNQPQHF	TGTGCCAGCAGTTTTGGGACAGGGGGCCTTAATCAGCCCCAGCATTTT
TRBJ2-1	TRBV2	.	.	CASRGDYNEQFF	TGTGCCAGCAGAGGGGATTACAATGAGCAGTTCTTC
TRBJ2-7	TRBV9	TRBD1	.	CASSRQGAYEQYF	TGTGCCAGCAGCCGACAGGGTGCCTACGAGCAGTACTTC
TRBJ2-2	TRBV9	.	.	CASSVGGRHTGELFF	TGTGCCAGCAGCGTAGGAGGGCGACACACCGGGGAGCTGTTTTTT
TRBJ2-1	TRBV7-2	TRBD2	.	CASSLASSGGYNEQFF	TGTGCCAGCAGCTTAGCGTCTAGCGGGGGTTACAATGAGCAGTTCTTC
TRBJ2-5	TRBV7-9	TRBD1	.	CASSTRDRGQETQYF	TGTGCCAGCAGCACCCGGGACAGGGGGCAAGAGACCCAGTACTTC
TRBJ2-5	TRBV4-1	TRBD1	.	CASSQSSDRPQTQYF	TGCGCCAGCAGCCAATCTTCGGACAGGCCTCAGACCCAGTACTTC
TRBJ1-6	TRBV19	.	once	CASTMGLLSYNSPLHF	TGTGCCAGTACCATGGGACTTCTCTCCTATAATTCACCCCTCCACTTT
TRBJ1-3	TRBV5-6	.	.	CASSPVTGHSGNTIYF	TGTGCCAGCAGCCCTGTGACAGGACACTCTGGAAACACCATATATTTT
TRBJ2-3	TRBV7-6	TRBD2	.	CASSPWTSGGTTDTQYF	TGTGCCAGCAGCCCGTGGACTAGCGGGGGGACCACAGATACGCAGTATTTT
TRBJ2-4	TRBV5-1	TRBD2	.	CASSLSGREVRAKNIQYF	TGCGCCAGCAGCTTGTCCGGCCGGGAGGTCCGAGCCAAAAACATTCAGTACTTC
TRBJ2-7	TRBV5-1	TRBD1	.	CASSLGTGVAYEQYF	TGCGCCAGCAGCTTGGGGACAGGGGTCGCCTACGAGCAGTACTTC
TRBJ2-3	TRBV5-1	.	.	CASSLRGLAADTQYF	TGCGCCAGCAGCTTGAGGGGGTTGGCCGCAGATACGCAGTATTTT
TRBJ1-3	TRBV4-2	.	.	CASSPLWGDSGNTIYF	TGTGCCAGCAGCCCCTTATGGGGGGACTCTGGAAACACCATATATTTT
TRBJ1-1	TRBV7-8	.	.	CASSLGAGRNSEAFF	TGTGCCAGCAGCTTAGGAGCCGGGAGAAACTCTGAAGCTTTCTTT
TRBJ2-3	TRBV5-4	TRBD2	.	CASSLELAGADTQYF	TGTGCCAGCAGCTTGGAACTAGCGGGAGCAGATACGCAGTATTTT